One and the same sample provided the 27 T cell receptor beta chains below, sequenced in a study of blood T cell repertoires in COVID-19. The table came from immunoSEQ multiplex PCR; TCRdb's copy has only in-frame clones and leaves some out. Of 55,000 to 65,000 clones listed, approximately 86% are singletons. Sequenced: peripheral blood. The receptors were sampled from a human donor with acute or convalescent COVID-19. The donor label of this sample is uncertain.

The sample holds one count of this clone. The CDR3 reads CAISESGAVETQYF. Here the CDR3 DNA reads TGTGCCATCAGTGAGTCGGGGGCAGTTGAGACCCAGTACTTC. The V gene is TRBV10-3, the J gene TRBJ2-5; tentative D call: TRBD1 (6 bases). The germline V gene encodes CDR1 ENHRY and CDR2 SYGVKD. The CDR3 totals 14 residues. V was pared by 0 bases and J by 5 bases, with 10 bases between.

The chain employs TRBV28 and TRBJ2-5; TRBD1 aligns across 7 bases. Germline V lookup: CDR1 MDHEN, CDR2 SYDVKM. With 2 bases clipped from V and 9 bases from J, the junction kept 3 bases outside the gene matches. CDR3 length: 12 residues. In DNA, the CDR3 is TGTGCCAGCAGTTTAATTGACAGGGCCCAGTACTTC. Its translation: CASSLIDRAQYF.

V gene TRBV6-6 combines with J gene TRBJ1-4; TRBD1 aligns across 7 bases. This CDR3 contains 15 residues. The J segment lost 5 bases and the V segment lost 2 bases, leaving 5 bases of the junction unmatched. CDR1 is MNHNY and CDR2 is SVGAGI in the germline V gene (reference sequence). The CDR3 protein is CASSYRTGRNEKLFF. CDR3 nucleotide sequence: TGTGCCAGCAGTTACCGGACAGGACGGAATGAAAAACTGTTTTTT.

The gene calls are TRBV2 and TRBJ2-5, with 13 bases identical to TRBD2. The CDR3 is 17 amino acids. Germline assignment: CDR1 SNHLY and CDR2 FYNNEI. The V gene end was trimmed by 6 bases and the J gene end by 2 bases; junction bases not matched to a gene: 9. CDR3 protein: CASRPTSGRAKQETQYF. The CDR3 DNA follows: TGTGCCAGCAGGCCTACTAGCGGGAGGGCCAAACAAGAGACCCAGTACTTC.

The chain combines TRBV5-1 with TRBJ2-3; a possible D gene is TRBD1 (6 bases). The germline CDR1 and CDR2 sequences are SGHRS and YFSETQ. CDR3 length equals 16 residues. Trimming shortened V by 0 bases and J by 2 bases, and 13 bases separated the two germline ends. In DNA form, the CDR3 reads TGCGCCAGCAGCTTGGGGGGGCGGACCCCCACAGATACGCAGTATTTT. The encoded protein is CASSLGGRTPTDTQYF.

V usage is TRBV11-2 and J usage is TRBJ2-2; no reliable D call. This CDR3 spans 14 amino acids. V was pared by 1 base and J by 5 bases, with 8 bases between. CDR1 and CDR2 from the germline V gene are SGHAT and FQNNGV. The CDR3, as DNA: TGTGCCAGCAGCTTAGTCTCACGGACCGGGGAGCTGTTTTTT. As protein: CASSLVSRTGELFF.

This clone appeared a single time. The chain uses TRBV28 and TRBJ2-3; 7 bases are shared with TRBD2. The trim removed 6 bases at V and 3 bases at J, leaving 3 bases unmatched. This CDR3 spans 13 amino acids. Germline-derived CDR1 and CDR2 are MDHEN and SYDVKM. The CDR3 bases are TGTGCCAGCAGCGTGGGGGGGACAGATACGCAGTATTTT. Its protein product is CASSVGGTDTQYF.

The chain joins TRBV7-9 to TRBJ2-2; 8 bases are a match to TRBD2. The CDR3 spans 17 residues. The V segment lost 4 bases and the J segment 3 bases; nucleotides outside the gene matches: 10. Germline V CDR1 and CDR2: SEHNR, FQNEAQ (reference sequence). The CDR3: CASSSAGAVTYTGELFF. The CDR3 DNA is TGTGCCAGCAGCTCAGCGGGGGCCGTGACCTACACCGGGGAGCTGTTTTTT.

J is TRBJ2-5 and V is TRBV15; 7 nucleotides line up with TRBD2. The germline gives CDR1 LNHNV, CDR2 YYDKDF (reference sequence). This CDR3 has 18 amino acids. Losses at the gene ends were 2 bases for V and 4 bases for J; bases not matched to a gene: 16. The CDR3 nucleotides read TGTGCCACCAGCAGACCCTTCACGATGGCGGGAGTTCTAGAGACCCAGTACTTC. Amino acid sequence: CATSRPFTMAGVLETQYF. Together with reference TRBV15 and TRBJ2-5, the CDR3 gives the full variable domain: DAMVIQNPRYQVTQFGKPVTLSCSQTLNHNVMYWYQQKSSQAPKLLFHYYDKDFNNEADTPDNFQSRRPNTSFCFLDIRSPGLGDTAMYLCATSRPFTMAGVLETQYFGPGTRLLVL.

This rearrangement joins TRBV29-1 to TRBJ2-7, with 8 nucleotides matching TRBD1. This CDR3 comprises 13 residues. Losses at the gene ends were 6 bases for V and 5 bases for J; bases not matched to a gene: 9. From germline, CDR1 is SQVTM and CDR2 ANQGSEA. CDR3 DNA sequence: TGCAGCGTAGATGGACAGGGAGGTAACGAGCAGTACTTC. Translating it yields CSVDGQGGNEQYF.

This chain links TRBV6-1 with TRBJ2-1; a weak D match, TRBD2 (6 bases). The CDR3 runs to 16 residues. Trimming cost V 1 base and J 7 bases, with 17 bases left between them. Germline values: CDR1 MNHNS, CDR2 SASEGT. This chain's CDR3 is CASSEGPAGTLNEQFF. The CDR3 nucleotides are TGTGCCAGCAGTGAAGGGCCCGCGGGGACTTTGAATGAGCAGTTCTTC.

The rearrangement uses TRBV5-4 and TRBJ1-2, with 10 bases that match TRBD1. The CDR3 is 13 residues long. Germline CDR1 SGHNT, CDR2 YYREEE (reference sequence). The junction had 1 base not matched to a gene; V was cut back by 0 bases and J by 8 bases. CDR3 DNA sequence: TGTGCCAGCAGCTTGGGGGACAGGGGCGGCTACACCTTC. Amino acids: CASSLGDRGGYTF. Based on the CDR3 plus reference TRBV5-4 and TRBJ1-2, the full variable domain is ETGVTQSPTHLIKTRGQQVTLRCSSQSGHNTVSWYQQALGQGPQFIFQYYREEENGRGNFPPRFSGLQFPNYSSELNVNALELDDSALYLCASSLGDRGGYTFGSGTRLTVV.

This chain connects TRBV21-1 to TRBJ2-3; the table's TRBD2 call for D was not verified on the DNA. TRBV21-1 is a pseudogene locus. The CDR3 length is 17 residues. Here the CDR3 reads CASSKVGLADITDTQYF. In nucleotides, the CDR3 is TGTGCCAGCAGCAAAGTGGGCCTAGCTGATATCACAGATACGCAGTATTTT.

This clone occurred once. J is TRBJ2-5 and V is TRBV7-3, with TRBD2 matching over 8 bases. The length of the CDR3 is 13 residues. Germline CDR1 and CDR2: SGHTA and FQGTGA. Germline trimming cut 5 bases from V and 5 bases from J; bases unmatched to any gene: 4. The CDR3 sequence is CASSRTSRETQYF. The CDR3 nucleotides are TGTGCCAGCAGCCGGACTAGCCGGGAGACCCAGTACTTC.

The CDR3 DNA reads as TGTGCCAGTAGTATAGGAAGTAGACTAGCGGGAGTCGGCAATGAGCAGTTCTTC. It translates to CASSIGSRLAGVGNEQFF. J is TRBJ2-1 and V is TRBV19; 12 bases map to TRBD2. Germline lookup yields CDR1 LNHDA and CDR2 SQIVND (reference sequence). J was trimmed by 6 bases and V by 1 base; bases with no gene match: 10. CDR3 length: 18 amino acids.

The chain employs TRBV11-2 and TRBJ1-2; D perhaps matches TRBD1 (6 bases). V gave up 3 bases and J gave up 2 bases, with 10 bases separating them. Germline assignment: CDR1 SGHAT and CDR2 FQNNGV. The CDR3 contains 14 residues. CDR3 protein: CASSLRGTNYGYTF. The CDR3 DNA reads as TGTGCCAGCAGCTTGAGGGGGACGAACTATGGCTACACCTTC.

This clone was detected only a few times. This chain connects TRBV10-1 to TRBJ2-1; tentative D call: TRBD1 (5 bases). CDR3 length: 14 amino acids. Germline V gene sequence: CDR1 WNHNN, CDR2 SYGVQD (reference sequence). V lost 2 bases to trimming and J lost 2 bases, with 7 bases between them. The CDR3 DNA reads as TGCGCCAGCAGTGAGGGCAGGGCCTACAATGAGCAGTTCTTC. Encoded protein: CASSEGRAYNEQFF.

V gene TRBV7-8 combines with J gene TRBJ1-4, with 8 bases that match TRBD1. This CDR3 is built from 19 residues. The V gene's germline CDR1 is SGHVS and CDR2 FQNEAQ. V trimming: 3 bases; J trimming: 8 bases; junction bases outside the gene matches: 20. CDR3 DNA sequence: TGTGCCAGCAGCTTTGGAGGTGGGACAGGCCGCACCGGCGGCGAAAAACTGTTTTTT. Translation gives CASSFGGGTGRTGGEKLFF.

The rearrangement links TRBV18 to TRBJ2-7, with 9 bases fitting TRBD1. The CDR3 loop spans 16 amino acids. V shed 3 bases, J shed 4 bases, and the junction held 10 bases outside the gene matches. Germline CDR1 is KGHSH and CDR2 is LQKENI. The CDR3 is CASSPYRDRVFYEQYF. CDR3 in DNA: TGTGCCAGCTCACCCTACCGGGACAGGGTTTTTTACGAGCAGTACTTC. Full variable domain (remainder filled in from reference TRBV18 and TRBJ2-7): NAGVMQNPRHLVRRRGQEARLRCSPMKGHSHVYWYRQLPEEGLKFMVYLQKENIIDESGMPKERFSAEFPKEGPSILRIQQVVRGDSAAYFCASSPYRDRVFYEQYFGPGTRLTVT.

Only a few counts were recorded for this clone. The chain links TRBV19 to TRBJ2-5, with TRBD2 matching over 10 bases. CDR1 is LNHDA, CDR2 SQIVND, per germline (reference sequence). This CDR3 has 16 residues. After removal of 1 base from V and 1 base from J, the junction contained 3 bases not matched to a gene. The CDR3 protein is CASSIGLAGIQETQYF. The CDR3 region has the DNA TGTGCCAGTAGTATAGGACTAGCGGGCATCCAAGAGACCCAGTACTTC.

This chain joins TRBV6-5 and TRBJ2-3; 8 bases line up with TRBD1. This CDR3 region has 14 residues. V trimming: 6 bases; J trimming: 2 bases; junction bases outside the gene matches: 4. Germline CDR1 MNHEY, CDR2 SVGAGI. CDR3 bases: TGTGCCAGCAGCCGGGACAGGAACACAGATACGCAGTATTTT. Translated: CASSRDRNTDTQYF.

The chain employs TRBV2 and TRBJ1-2; the match to TRBD1 covers 7 bases. The ends lost 6 bases at V and 2 bases at J; junction bases unmatched: 6. Germline V CDR1 and CDR2: SNHLY, FYNNEI. The CDR3 is made up of 14 amino acids. The chain's CDR3 is CASRRQGRNYGYTF. The DNA for the CDR3 is TGTGCCAGCAGAAGACAGGGCAGGAACTATGGCTACACCTTC. The entire variable domain, with the rest obtained from reference TRBV2 and TRBJ1-2, is as follows: EPEVTQTPSHQVTQMGQEVILRCVPISNHLYFYWYRQILGQKVEFLVSFYNNEISEKSEIFDDQFSVERPDGSNFTLKIRSTKLEDSAMYFCASRRQGRNYGYTFGSGTRLTVV.

This chain uses TRBV12-3 or TRBV12-4 with TRBJ2-1, with a possible D match to TRBD1 (5 bases). This CDR3 region has 13 residues. Trimming shortened V by 9 bases and J by 2 bases, and 11 bases separated the two germline ends. As DNA, the CDR3 is TGTGCCAGTCGGACATTAACCTACAATGAGCAGTTCTTC. This translates into CASRTLTYNEQFF.

The V and J genes are TRBV28 and TRBJ2-5; D remains ambiguous. V was cut by 2 bases and J by 3 bases, with 7 bases left in between. There are 13 residues in the CDR3. CDR1 is MDHEN and CDR2 is SYDVKM in the germline V gene. The CDR3 sequence: CASSLSYEETQYF. The CDR3 DNA reads TGTGCCAGCAGTTTAAGCTACGAAGAGACCCAGTACTTC.

The chain employs TRBV5-1 and TRBJ1-1, with D hard to call. The V and J ends lost 2 bases and 4 bases respectively, with 18 bases between them. CDR3 size: 16 residues. Germline loops: CDR1 SGHRS, CDR2 YFSETQ. For the CDR3, the DNA is TGCGCCAGCAGCTTATTGTCTGCCCCGAGCGGCACTGAAGCTTTCTTT. It specifies CASSLLSAPSGTEAFF.

This chain connects TRBV7-2 to TRBJ1-4; 8 nucleotides agree with TRBD1. The germline V gene encodes CDR1 SGHTA and CDR2 FQGNSA. J gave up 5 bases and V 5 bases, and 7 bases lay outside the gene matches. This CDR3 contains 15 residues. Here the CDR3 DNA reads TGTGCCAGCAGCGTGTACAGGGGGGGAAATGAAAAACTGTTTTTT. It is translated as CASSVYRGGNEKLFF.

CDR3 region: CASSGDRAVKDTEAFF. The CDR3 nucleotides read TGTGCCAGCTCAGGAGACAGGGCCGTTAAGGACACTGAAGCTTTCTTT. The chain carries TRBV18 and TRBJ1-1, with TRBD1 matching over 7 bases. V was clipped by 5 bases and J by 3 bases; unmatched bases: 12. The germline V gene encodes CDR1 KGHSH and CDR2 LQKENI. CDR3 length: 16 amino acids.